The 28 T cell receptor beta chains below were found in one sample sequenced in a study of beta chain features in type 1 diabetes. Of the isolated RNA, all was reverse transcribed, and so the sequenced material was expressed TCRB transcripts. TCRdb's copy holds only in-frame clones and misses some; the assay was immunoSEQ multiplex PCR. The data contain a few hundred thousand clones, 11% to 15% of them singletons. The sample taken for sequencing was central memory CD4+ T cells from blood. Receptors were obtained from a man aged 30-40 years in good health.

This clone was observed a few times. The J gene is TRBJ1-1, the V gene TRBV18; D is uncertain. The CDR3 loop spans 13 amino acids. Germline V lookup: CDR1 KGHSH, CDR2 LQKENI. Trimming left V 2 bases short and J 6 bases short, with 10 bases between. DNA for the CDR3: TGTGCCAGCTCACCAGGGGAGTACGCTGAAGCTTTCTTT. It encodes CASSPGEYAEAFF.

The CDR3 region is CASSVVPTGHNEQFF. CDR3 DNA sequence: TGTGCCAGCAGCGTAGTCCCAACGGGCCACAATGAGCAGTTCTTC. J is TRBJ2-1 and V is TRBV9; no clear D gene. Germline values: CDR1 SGDLS, CDR2 YYNGEE. The CDR3 spans 15 residues. V was shortened by 0 bases and J by 5 bases, with 12 bases between the two germline ends.

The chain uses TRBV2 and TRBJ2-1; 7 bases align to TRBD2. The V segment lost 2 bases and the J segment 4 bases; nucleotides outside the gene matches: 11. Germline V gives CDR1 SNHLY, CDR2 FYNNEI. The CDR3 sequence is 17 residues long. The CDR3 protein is CASSELWTRRLYNEQFF. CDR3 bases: TGTGCCAGCAGTGAATTGTGGACTAGGAGGCTTTACAATGAGCAGTTCTTC. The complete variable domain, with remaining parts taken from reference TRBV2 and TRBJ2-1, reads EPEVTQTPSHQVTQMGQEVILRCVPISNHLYFYWYRQILGQKVEFLVSFYNNEISEKSEIFDDQFSVERPDGSNFTLKIRSTKLEDSAMYFCASSELWTRRLYNEQFFGPGTRLTVL.

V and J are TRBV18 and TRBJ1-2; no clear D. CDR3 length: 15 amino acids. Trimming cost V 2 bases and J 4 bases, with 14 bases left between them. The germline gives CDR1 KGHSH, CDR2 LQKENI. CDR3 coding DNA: TGTGCCAGCTCACCAACCCCCCGACCGACCTATGGCTACACCTTC. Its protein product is CASSPTPRPTYGYTF.

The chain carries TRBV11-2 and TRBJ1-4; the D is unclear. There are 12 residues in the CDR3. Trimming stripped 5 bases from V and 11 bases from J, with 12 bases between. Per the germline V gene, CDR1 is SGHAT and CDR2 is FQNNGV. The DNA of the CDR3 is TGTGCCAGCAGCCTCATCGGTGGCAAACTGTTTTTT. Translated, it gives CASSLIGGKLFF.

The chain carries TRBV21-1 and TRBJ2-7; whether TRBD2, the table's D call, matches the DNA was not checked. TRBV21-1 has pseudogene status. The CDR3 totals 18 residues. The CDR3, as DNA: TGTGCCAGCTACGGACGTCGGGAGGGCCTCAGGGATCGATACGAGCAGTACGTC. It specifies CASYGRREGLRDRYEQYV.

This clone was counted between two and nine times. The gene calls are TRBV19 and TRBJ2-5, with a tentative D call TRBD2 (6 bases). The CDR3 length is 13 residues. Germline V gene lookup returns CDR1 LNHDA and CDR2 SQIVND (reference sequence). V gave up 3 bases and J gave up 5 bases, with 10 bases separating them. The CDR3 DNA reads TGTGCCAGTAGTATCGGCCGGGAGGAGACCCAGTACTTC. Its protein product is CASSIGREETQYF.

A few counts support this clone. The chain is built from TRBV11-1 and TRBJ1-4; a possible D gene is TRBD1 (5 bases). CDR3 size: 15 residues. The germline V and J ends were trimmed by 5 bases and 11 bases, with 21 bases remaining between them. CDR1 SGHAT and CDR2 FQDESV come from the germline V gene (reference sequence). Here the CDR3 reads CASSEDSRPGWKLFF. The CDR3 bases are TGTGCCAGCAGCGAGGATTCTAGACCAGGGTGGAAACTGTTTTTT.

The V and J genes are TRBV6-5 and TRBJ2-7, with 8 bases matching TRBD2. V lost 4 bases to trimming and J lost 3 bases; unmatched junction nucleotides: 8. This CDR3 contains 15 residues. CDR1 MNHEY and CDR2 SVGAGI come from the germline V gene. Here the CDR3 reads CASSSPGGGRYEQYF. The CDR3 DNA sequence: TGTGCCAGCAGTTCTCCGGGGGGGGGCCGCTACGAGCAGTACTTC.

The CDR3 DNA is TGTGCCAGCAGCTTTCTGAGGGTAGGATCAGAGACCCAGTACTTC. Its protein product is CASSFLRVGSETQYF. The J gene is TRBJ2-5, the V gene TRBV13; TRBD2 might be the D (5 bases). The germline CDR1 and CDR2 sequences are PRHDT and FYEKMQ (reference sequence). V was cut by 3 bases and J by 4 bases, with 15 bases left in between. There are 15 residues in the CDR3.

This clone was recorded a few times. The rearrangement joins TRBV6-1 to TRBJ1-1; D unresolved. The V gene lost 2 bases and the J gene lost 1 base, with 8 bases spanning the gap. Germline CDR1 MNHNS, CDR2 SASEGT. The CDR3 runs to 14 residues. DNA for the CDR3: TGTGCCAGCAGTGAACAGGACGGGAACACTGAAGCTTTCTTT. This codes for CASSEQDGNTEAFF.

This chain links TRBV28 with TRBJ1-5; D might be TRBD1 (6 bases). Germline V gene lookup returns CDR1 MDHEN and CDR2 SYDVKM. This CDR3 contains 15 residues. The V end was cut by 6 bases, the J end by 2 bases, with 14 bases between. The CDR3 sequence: CASRPGQRGNQPQHF. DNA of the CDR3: TGTGCCAGCAGACCCGGACAGCGGGGCAATCAGCCCCAGCATTTT.

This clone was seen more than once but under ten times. The CDR3 DNA reads as TGTGCCAGCAGCTCCTGGGACTCCGGGACCCAGTACTTC. It yields the protein CASSSWDSGTQYF. The chain has TRBV7-9 and TRBJ2-5; D possibly corresponds to TRBD2 (6 bases). The CDR3 covers 13 residues. V was pared by 4 bases and J by 7 bases, with 13 bases between. Germline CDR1 SEHNR, CDR2 FQNEAQ (reference sequence).

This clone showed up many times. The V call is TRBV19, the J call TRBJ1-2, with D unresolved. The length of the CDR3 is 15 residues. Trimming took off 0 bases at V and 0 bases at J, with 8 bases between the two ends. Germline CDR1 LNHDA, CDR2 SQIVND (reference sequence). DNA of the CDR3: TGTGCCAGTAGTATAGATCCCGGGACTAACTATGGCTACACCTTC. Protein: CASSIDPGTNYGYTF.

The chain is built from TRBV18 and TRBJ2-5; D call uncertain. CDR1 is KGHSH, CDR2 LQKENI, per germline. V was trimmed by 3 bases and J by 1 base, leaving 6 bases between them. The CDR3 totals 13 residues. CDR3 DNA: TGTGCCAGCTCACCTACCGTCCAAGAGACCCAGTACTTC. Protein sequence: CASSPTVQETQYF. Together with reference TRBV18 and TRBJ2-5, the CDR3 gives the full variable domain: NAGVMQNPRHLVRRRGQEARLRCSPMKGHSHVYWYRQLPEEGLKFMVYLQKENIIDESGMPKERFSAEFPKEGPSILRIQQVVRGDSAAYFCASSPTVQETQYFGPGTRLLVL.

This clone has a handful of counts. Written as DNA, the CDR3 is TGTGCCAGCAGCTTAGACAGGGCCTCAGTTCCCTACGAGCAGTACTTC. This translates into CASSLDRASVPYEQYF. The V and J genes are TRBV7-2 and TRBJ2-7, with D tentatively TRBD1 (6 bases). Trimming removed 1 base from V and 2 bases from J, with 15 bases in between. CDR3 length: 16 amino acids. CDR1 is SGHTA, CDR2 FQGNSA, per germline.

The CDR3 region has the DNA TGTGCCAGCAGCTTAGGCATCAATCAGCCCCAGCATTTT. This gives the protein CASSLGINQPQHF. The rearrangement links TRBV5-4 to TRBJ1-5; D unresolved. CDR3 size: 13 residues. From germline, CDR1 is SGHNT and CDR2 YYREEE (reference sequence). Trimming removed 2 bases from V and 3 bases from J, with 6 bases in between.

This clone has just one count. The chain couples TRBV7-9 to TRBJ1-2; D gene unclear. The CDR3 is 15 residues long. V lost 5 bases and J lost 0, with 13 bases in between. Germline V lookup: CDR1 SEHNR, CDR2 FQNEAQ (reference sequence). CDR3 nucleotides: TGTGCCAGCAGCGTCTCCGCCTCTACTAACTATGGCTACACCTTC. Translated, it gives CASSVSASTNYGYTF. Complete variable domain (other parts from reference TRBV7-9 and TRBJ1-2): DTGVSQNPRHKITKRGQNVTFRCDPISEHNRLYWYRQTLGQGPEFLTYFQNEAQLEKSRLLSDRFSAERPKGSFSTLEIQRTEQGDSAMYLCASSVSASTNYGYTFGSGTRLTVV.

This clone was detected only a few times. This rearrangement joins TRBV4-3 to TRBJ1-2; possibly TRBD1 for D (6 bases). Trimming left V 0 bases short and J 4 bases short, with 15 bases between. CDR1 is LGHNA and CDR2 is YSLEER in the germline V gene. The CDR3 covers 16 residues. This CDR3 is CASSQEFNREVYGYTF. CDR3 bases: TGCGCCAGCAGCCAAGAATTTAACAGGGAAGTCTATGGCTACACCTTC.

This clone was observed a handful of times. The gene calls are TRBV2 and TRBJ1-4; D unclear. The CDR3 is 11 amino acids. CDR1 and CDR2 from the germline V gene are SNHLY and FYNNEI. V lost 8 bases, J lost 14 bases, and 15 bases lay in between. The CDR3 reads CASATLQRLFF. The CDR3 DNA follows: TGTGCCAGCGCAACTTTACAAAGGCTGTTTTTT.

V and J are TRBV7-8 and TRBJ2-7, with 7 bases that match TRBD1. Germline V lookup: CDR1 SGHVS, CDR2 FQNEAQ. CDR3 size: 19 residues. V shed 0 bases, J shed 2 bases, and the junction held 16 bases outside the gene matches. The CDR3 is CASSLARTRTGWGPYEQYF. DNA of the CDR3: TGTGCCAGCAGCTTAGCCAGAACTAGGACAGGATGGGGCCCCTACGAGCAGTACTTC.

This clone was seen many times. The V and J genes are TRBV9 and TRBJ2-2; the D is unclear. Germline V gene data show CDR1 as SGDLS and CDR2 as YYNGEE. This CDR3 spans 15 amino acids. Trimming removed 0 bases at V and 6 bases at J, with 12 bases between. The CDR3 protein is CASSVGGAAAGELFF. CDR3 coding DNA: TGTGCCAGCAGCGTAGGCGGAGCTGCGGCCGGGGAGCTGTTTTTT.

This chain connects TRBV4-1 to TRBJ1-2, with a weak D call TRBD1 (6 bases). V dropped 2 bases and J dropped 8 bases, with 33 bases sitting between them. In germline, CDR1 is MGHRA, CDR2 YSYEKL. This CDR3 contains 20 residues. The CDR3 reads CASSQLWGPSLVTAREGYTF. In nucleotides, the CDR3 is TGCGCCAGCAGCCAATTGTGGGGGCCTTCCTTGGTCACTGCGAGGGAGGGCTACACCTTC.

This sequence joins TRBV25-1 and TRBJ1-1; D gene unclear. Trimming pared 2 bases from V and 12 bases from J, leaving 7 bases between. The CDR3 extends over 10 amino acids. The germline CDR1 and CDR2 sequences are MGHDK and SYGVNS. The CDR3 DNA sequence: TGTGCCAGCAGTGAAGGTATGACTTTCTTT. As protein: CASSEGMTFF.

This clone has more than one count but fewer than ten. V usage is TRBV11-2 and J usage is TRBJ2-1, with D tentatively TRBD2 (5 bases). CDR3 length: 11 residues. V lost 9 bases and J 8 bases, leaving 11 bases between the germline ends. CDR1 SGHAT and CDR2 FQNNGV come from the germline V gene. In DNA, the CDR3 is TGTGCCAGATCCACGGGGTATGAGCAGTTCTTC. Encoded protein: CARSTGYEQFF.

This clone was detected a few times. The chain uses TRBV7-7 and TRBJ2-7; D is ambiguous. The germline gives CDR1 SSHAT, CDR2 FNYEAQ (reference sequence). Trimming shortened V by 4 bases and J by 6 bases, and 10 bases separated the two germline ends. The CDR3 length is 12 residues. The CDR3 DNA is TGTGCCAGCAGCTCAGTGTCGGGCGAGCAGTACTTC. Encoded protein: CASSSVSGEQYF.

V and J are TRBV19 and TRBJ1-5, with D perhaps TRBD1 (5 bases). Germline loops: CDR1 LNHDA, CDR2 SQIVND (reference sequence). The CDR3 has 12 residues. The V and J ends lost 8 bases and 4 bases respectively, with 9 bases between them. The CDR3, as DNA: TGTGCCAGTGGGGGGTTTAATCAGCCCCAGCATTTT. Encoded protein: CASGGFNQPQHF.

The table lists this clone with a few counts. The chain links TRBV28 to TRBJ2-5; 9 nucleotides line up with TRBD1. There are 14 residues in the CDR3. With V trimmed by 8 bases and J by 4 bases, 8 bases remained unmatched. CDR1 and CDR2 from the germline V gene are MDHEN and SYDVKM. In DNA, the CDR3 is TGTGCCAGCCCACCGGGACAGGGAAGAGAGACCCAGTACTTC. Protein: CASPPGQGRETQYF.